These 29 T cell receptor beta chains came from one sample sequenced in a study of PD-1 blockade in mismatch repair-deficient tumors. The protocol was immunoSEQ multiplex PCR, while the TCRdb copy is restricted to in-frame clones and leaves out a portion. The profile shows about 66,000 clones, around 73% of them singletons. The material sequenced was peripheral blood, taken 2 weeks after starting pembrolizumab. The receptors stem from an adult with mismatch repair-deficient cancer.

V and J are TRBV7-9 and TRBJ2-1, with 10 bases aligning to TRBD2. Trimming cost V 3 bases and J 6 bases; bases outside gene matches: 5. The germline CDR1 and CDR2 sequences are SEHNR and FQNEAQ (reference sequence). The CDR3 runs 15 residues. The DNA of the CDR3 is TGTGCCAGCAGCTTCAGCGGGAGGGCCCGCAATGAGCAGTTCTTC. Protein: CASSFSGRARNEQFF.

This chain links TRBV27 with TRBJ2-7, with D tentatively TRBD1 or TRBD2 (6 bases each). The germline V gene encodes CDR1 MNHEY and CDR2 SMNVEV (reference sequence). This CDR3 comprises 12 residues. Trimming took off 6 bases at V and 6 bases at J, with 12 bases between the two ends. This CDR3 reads CASRLGGGEQYF. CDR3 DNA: TGTGCCAGCAGACTAGGGGGAGGCGAGCAGTACTTC.

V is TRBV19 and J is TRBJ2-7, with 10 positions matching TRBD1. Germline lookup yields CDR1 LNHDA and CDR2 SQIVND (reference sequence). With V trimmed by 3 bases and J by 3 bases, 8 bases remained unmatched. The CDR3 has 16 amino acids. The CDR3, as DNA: TGTGCCAGTAGTATCCTTCGGGGACAGGGGCTCTACGAGCAGTACTTC. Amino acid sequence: CASSILRGQGLYEQYF.

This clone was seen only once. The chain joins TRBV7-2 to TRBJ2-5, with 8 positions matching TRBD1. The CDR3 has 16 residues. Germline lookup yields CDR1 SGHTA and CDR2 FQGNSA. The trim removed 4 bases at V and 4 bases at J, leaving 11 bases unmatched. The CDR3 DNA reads TGTGCCAGCAGCTCCGGGACAGGTGGTATGAGAGAGACCCAGTACTTC. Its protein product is CASSSGTGGMRETQYF.

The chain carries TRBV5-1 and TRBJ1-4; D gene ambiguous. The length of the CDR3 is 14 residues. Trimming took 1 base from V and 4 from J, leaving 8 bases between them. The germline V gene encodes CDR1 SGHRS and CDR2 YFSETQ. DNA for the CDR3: TGCGCCAGCAGCTTGTTAACTTATAATGAAAAACTGTTTTTT. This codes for CASSLLTYNEKLFF.

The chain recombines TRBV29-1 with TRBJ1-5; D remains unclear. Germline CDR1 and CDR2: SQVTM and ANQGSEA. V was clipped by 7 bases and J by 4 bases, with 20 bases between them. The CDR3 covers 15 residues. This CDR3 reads CSARPPGVGNQPQHF. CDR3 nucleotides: TGCAGCGCCCGACCCCCGGGAGTGGGGAATCAGCCCCAGCATTTT. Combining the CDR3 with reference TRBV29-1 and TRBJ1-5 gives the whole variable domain SAVISQKPSRDICQRGTSLTIQCQVDSQVTMMFWYRQQPGQSLTLIATANQGSEATYESGFVIDKFPISRPNLTFSTLTVSNMSPEDSSIYLCSARPPGVGNQPQHFGDGTRLSIL.

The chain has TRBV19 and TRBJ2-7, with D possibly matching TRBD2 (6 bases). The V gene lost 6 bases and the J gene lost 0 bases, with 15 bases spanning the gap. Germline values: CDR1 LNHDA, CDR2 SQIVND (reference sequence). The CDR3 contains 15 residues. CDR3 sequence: CASSEEGLSSYEQYF. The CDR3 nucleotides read TGTGCCAGTAGCGAGGAGGGGCTTAGCTCCTACGAGCAGTACTTC.

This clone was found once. The CDR3 is CSVWDSPRVTEAFF. The DNA for the CDR3 is TGCAGCGTTTGGGACAGCCCACGGGTCACTGAAGCTTTCTTT. The genes are TRBV29-1 and TRBJ1-1; 7 bases match TRBD1. The V gene end was trimmed by 5 bases and the J gene end by 4 bases; junction bases not matched to a gene: 10. The CDR3 runs 14 residues. Germline assignment: CDR1 SQVTM and CDR2 ANQGSEA.

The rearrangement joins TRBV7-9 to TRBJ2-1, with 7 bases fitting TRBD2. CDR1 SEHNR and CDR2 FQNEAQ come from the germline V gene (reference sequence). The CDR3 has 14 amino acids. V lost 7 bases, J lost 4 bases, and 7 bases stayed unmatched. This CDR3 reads CASTGAGQYNEQFF. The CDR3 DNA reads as TGTGCCAGCACCGGAGCGGGGCAATACAATGAGCAGTTCTTC.

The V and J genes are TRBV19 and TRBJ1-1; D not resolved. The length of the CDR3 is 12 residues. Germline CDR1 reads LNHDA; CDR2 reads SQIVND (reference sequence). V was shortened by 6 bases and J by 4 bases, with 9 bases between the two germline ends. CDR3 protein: CASRKAATEAFF. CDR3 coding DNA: TGTGCCAGTAGAAAAGCAGCCACTGAAGCTTTCTTT.

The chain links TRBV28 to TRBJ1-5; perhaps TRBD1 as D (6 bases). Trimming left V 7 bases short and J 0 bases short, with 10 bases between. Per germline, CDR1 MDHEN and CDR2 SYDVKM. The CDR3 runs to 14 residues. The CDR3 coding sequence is TGTGCCAGCACCCAAGGGGGTAGCAATCAGCCCCAGCATTTT. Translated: CASTQGGSNQPQHF.

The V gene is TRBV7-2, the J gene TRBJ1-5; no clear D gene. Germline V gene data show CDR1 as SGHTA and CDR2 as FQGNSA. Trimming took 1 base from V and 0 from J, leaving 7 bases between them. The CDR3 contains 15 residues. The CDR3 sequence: CASSLDFYSNQPQHF. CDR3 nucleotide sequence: TGTGCCAGCAGCTTAGATTTTTATAGCAATCAGCCCCAGCATTTT.

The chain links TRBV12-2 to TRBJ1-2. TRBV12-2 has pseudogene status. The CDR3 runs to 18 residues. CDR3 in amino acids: CASRFDTGGDSGSYGYTF. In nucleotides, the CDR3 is TGTGCAAGTCGCTTCGACACCGGGGGGGACAGTGGCTCCTATGGCTACACCTTC.

This CDR3 is CASSIVGNTGELFF. The CDR3 bases are TGTGCCAGTAGTATCGTCGGGAACACCGGGGAGCTGTTTTTT. The chain recombines TRBV19 with TRBJ2-2; no firm D call. Germline-derived CDR1 and CDR2 are LNHDA and SQIVND (reference sequence). This CDR3 is 14 amino acids long. V lost 3 bases, J lost 1 base, and 6 bases lay in between.

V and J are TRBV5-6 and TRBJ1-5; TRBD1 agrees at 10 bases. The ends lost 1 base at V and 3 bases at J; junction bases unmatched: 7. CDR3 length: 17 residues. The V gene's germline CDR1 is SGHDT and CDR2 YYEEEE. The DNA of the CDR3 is TGTGCCAGCAGCTTGCTAAGGACAGGGGGGAACAATCAGCCCCAGCATTTT. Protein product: CASSLLRTGGNNQPQHF.

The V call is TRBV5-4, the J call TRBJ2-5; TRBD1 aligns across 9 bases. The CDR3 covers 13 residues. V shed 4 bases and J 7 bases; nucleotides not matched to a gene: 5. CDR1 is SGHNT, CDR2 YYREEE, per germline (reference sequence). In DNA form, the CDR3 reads TGTGCCAGCAGCCGGGACAGGGACGGGACCCAGTACTTC. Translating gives CASSRDRDGTQYF. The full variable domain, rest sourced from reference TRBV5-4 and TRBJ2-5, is ETGVTQSPTHLIKTRGQQVTLRCSSQSGHNTVSWYQQALGQGPQFIFQYYREEENGRGNFPPRFSGLQFPNYSSELNVNALELDDSALYLCASSRDRDGTQYFGPGTRLLVL.

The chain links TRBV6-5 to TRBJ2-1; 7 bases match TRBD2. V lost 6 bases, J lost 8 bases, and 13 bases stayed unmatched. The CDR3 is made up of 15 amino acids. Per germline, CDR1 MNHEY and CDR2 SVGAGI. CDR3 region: CASSSFGGRAYEQFF. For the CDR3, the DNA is TGTGCCAGCAGCTCCTTCGGGGGGAGGGCCTATGAGCAGTTCTTC.

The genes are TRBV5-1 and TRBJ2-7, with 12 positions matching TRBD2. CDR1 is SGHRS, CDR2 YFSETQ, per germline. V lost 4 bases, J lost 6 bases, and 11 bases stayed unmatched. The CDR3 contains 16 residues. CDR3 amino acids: CASSGPSGRASLEQYF. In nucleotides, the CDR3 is TGCGCCAGCAGCGGGCCTAGCGGGAGGGCCTCTCTCGAGCAGTACTTC.

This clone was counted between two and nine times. The DNA of the CDR3 is TGTGCCATCAGTGGGGGTATATCCTACGAGCAGTACTTC. Amino acids: CAISGGISYEQYF. V is TRBV10-3 and J is TRBJ2-7; D unresolved. The CDR3 length is 13 residues. Germline-derived CDR1 and CDR2 are ENHRY and SYGVKD. V shed 4 bases and J shed 1 base, with 8 bases lying between them.

CDR3: CASSLVVRGWQPQHF. CDR3 nucleotides: TGTGCCAGCAGCTTAGTCGTGCGGGGGTGGCAGCCCCAGCATTTT. V gene TRBV7-2 combines with J gene TRBJ1-5, with D tentatively TRBD1 (5 bases). There are 15 residues in the CDR3. The germline CDR1 and CDR2 sequences are SGHTA and FQGNSA. V lost 1 base and J 7 bases, leaving 14 bases between the germline ends.

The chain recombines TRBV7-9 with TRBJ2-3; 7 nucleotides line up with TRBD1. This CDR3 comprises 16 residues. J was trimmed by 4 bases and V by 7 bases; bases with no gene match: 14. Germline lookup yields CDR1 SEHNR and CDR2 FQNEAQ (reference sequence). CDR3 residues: CASNPLRTGVSDTQYF. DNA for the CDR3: TGTGCCAGCAACCCGCTTCGCACAGGGGTTTCAGATACGCAGTATTTT.

CDR3 in DNA: TGTGCCTGGACTAGAGCGGCGGTCCAAGAGACCCAGTACTTC. Its protein is CAWTRAAVQETQYF. V is TRBV30 and J is TRBJ2-5, with D perhaps TRBD2 (5 bases). Germline-derived CDR1 and CDR2 are GTSNPN and SVGIG (reference sequence). The ends were cut back, 4 bases at V and 1 base at J, with 13 bases in the middle. This CDR3 region has 14 residues.

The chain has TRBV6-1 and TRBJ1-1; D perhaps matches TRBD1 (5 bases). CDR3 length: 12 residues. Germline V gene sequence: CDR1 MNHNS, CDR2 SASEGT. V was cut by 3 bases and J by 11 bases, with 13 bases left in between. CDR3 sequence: CASSDYPREAFF. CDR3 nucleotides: TGTGCCAGCAGTGATTACCCCAGGGAGGCTTTCTTT.

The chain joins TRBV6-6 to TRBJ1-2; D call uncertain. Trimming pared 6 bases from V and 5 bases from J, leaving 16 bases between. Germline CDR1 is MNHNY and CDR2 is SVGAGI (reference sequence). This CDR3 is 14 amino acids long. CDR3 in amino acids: CASRRASRHYGYTF. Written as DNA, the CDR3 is TGTGCCAGCAGACGGGCGTCCCGACATTATGGCTACACCTTC.

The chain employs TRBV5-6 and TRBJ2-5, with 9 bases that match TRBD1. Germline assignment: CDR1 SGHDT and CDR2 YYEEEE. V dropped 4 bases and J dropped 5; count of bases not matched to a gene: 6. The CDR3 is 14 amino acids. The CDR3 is CASSPTGGAETQYF. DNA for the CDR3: TGTGCCAGCAGCCCAACAGGGGGCGCGGAGACCCAGTACTTC.

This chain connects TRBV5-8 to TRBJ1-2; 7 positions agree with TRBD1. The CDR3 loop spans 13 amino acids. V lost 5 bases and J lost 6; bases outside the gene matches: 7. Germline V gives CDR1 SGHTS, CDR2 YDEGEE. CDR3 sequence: CASSWDRHHGYTF. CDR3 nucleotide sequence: TGTGCCAGCAGTTGGGACAGACACCATGGCTACACCTTC. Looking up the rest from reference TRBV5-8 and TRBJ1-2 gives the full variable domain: EAGVTQSPTHLIKTRGQQATLRCSPISGHTSVYWYQQALGLGLQFLLWYDEGEERNRGNFPPRFSGRQFPNYSSELNVNALELEDSALYLCASSWDRHHGYTFGSGTRLTVV.

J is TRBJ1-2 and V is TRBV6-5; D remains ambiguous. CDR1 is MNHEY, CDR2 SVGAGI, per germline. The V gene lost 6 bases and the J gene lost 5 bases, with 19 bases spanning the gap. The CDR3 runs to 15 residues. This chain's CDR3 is CASSPPGRNIYGYTF. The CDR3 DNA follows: TGTGCCAGCAGCCCCCCCGGCAGGAACATTTATGGCTACACCTTC.

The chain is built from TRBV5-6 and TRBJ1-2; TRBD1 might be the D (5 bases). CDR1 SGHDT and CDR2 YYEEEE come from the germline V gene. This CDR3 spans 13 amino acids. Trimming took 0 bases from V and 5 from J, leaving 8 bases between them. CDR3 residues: CASSLGQQYGYTF. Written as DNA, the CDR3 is TGTGCCAGCAGCTTGGGACAGCAGTATGGCTACACCTTC.

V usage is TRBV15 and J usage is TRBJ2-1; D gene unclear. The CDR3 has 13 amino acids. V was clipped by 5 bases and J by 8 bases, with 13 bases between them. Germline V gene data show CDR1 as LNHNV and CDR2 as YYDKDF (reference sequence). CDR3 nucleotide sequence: TGTGCCACCAGCCTAGGTGGGCAGGATGAGCAGTTCTTC. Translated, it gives CATSLGGQDEQFF.